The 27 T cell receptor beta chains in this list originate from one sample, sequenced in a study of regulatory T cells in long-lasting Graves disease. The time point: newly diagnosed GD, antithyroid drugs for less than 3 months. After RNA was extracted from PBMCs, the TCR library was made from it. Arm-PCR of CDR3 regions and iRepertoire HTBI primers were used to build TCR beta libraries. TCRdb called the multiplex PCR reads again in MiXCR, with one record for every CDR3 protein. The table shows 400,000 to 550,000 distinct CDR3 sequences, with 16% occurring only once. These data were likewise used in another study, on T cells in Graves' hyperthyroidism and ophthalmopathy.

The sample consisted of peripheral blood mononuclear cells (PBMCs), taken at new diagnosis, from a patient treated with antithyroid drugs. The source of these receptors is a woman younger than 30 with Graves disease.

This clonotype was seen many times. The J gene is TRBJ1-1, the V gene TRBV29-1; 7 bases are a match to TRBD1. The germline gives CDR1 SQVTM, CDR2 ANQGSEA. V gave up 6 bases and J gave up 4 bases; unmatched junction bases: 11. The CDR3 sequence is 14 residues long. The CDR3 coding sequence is TGCAGCGTAGCTACAGGGGTGGACCTCACTGAAGCTTTCTTT. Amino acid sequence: CSVATGVDLTEAFF.

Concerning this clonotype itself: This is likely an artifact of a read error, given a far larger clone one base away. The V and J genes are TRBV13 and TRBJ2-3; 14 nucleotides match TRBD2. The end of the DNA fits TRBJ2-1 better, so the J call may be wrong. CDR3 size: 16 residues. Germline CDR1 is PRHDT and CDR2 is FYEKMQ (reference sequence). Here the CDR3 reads CASSSETSGRAYEQFF. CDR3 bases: TGTGCCAGCAGCTCCGAGACTAGCGGGAGGGCCTACGAGCAGTTCTTC.

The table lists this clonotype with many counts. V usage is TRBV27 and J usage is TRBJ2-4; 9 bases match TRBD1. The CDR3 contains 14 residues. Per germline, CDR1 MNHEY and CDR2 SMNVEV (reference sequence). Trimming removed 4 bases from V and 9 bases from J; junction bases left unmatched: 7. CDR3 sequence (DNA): TGTGCCAGCAGTTCCAAGGACAGGGGATCCATTCAGTACTTC. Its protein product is CASSSKDRGSIQYF.

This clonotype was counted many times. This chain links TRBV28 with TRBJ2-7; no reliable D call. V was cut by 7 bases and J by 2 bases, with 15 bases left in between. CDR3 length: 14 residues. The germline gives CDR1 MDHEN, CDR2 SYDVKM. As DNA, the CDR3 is TGTGCCAGCACCCGGACCTACTCTACCTACGAGCAGTACTTC. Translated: CASTRTYSTYEQYF. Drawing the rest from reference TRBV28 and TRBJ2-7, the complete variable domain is DVKVTQSSRYLVKRTGEKVFLECVQDMDHENMFWYRQDPGLGLRLIYFSYDVKMKEKGDIPEGYSVSREKKERFSLILESASTNQTSMYLCASTRTYSTYEQYFGPGTRLTVT.

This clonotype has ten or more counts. The CDR3 nucleotides are TGTGCCAGCTCACCAGTGGACTACAATCAGCCCCAGCATTTT. Protein: CASSPVDYNQPQHF. The gene calls are TRBV18 and TRBJ1-5; D is undetermined. The CDR3 contains 14 residues. Trimming stripped 2 bases from V and 3 bases from J, with 8 bases between. Germline V gives CDR1 KGHSH, CDR2 LQKENI.

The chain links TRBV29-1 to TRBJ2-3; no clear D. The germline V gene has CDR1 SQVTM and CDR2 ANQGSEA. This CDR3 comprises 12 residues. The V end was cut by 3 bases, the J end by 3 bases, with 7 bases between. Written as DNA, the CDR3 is TGCAGCGTTGAGGCCGAAACAGATACGCAGTATTTT. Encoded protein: CSVEAETDTQYF.

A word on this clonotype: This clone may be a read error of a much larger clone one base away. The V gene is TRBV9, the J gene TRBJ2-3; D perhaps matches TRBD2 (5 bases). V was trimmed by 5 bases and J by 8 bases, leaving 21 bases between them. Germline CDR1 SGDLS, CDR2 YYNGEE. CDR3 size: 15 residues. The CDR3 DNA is TGTGCCAGCAGTGGGAGACAAGCAAGGGAGAGTACGCAGTATTTT. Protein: CASSGRQARESTQYF.

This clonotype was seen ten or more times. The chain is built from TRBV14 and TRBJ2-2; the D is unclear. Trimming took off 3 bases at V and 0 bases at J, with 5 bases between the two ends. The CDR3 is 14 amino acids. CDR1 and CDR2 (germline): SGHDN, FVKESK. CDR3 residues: CASSQATNTGELFF. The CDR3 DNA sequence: TGTGCCAGCAGCCAGGCAACGAACACCGGGGAGCTGTTTTTT.

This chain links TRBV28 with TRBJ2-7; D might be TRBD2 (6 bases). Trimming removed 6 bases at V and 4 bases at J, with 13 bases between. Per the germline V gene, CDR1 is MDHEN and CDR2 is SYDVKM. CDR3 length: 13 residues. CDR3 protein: CASRYGTPYEQYF. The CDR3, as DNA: TGTGCCAGCAGGTACGGGACTCCATACGAGCAGTACTTC.

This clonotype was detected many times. DNA of the CDR3: TGTGCCAGCAGTAGGGGCTATAAGGGGGCGGTCAATGAGCAGTTCTTC. This sequence encodes CASSRGYKGAVNEQFF. This rearrangement joins TRBV3-1 to TRBJ2-1, with TRBD1 matching 7 bases. V lost 6 bases, J lost 6 bases, and 14 bases stayed unmatched. The germline V gene encodes CDR1 LGHDT and CDR2 YNNKEL (reference sequence). There are 16 residues in the CDR3.

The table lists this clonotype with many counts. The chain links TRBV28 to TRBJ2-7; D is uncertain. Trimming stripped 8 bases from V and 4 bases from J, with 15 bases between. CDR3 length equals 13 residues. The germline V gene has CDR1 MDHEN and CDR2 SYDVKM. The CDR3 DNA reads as TGTGCCAGCGAAACGACGGTGAGGTACGAGCAGTACTTC. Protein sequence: CASETTVRYEQYF.

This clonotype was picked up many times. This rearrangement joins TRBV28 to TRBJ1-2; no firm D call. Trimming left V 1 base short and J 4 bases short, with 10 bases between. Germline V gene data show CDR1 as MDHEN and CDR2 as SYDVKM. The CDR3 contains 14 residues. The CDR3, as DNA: TGTGCCAGCAGTTTATACCGATGGCGCTATGGCTACACCTTC. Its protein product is CASSLYRWRYGYTF.

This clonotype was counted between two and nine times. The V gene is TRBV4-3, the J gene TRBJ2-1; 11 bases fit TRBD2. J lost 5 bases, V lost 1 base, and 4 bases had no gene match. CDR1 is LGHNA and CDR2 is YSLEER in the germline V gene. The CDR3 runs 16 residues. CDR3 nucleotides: TGCGCCAGCAGCCAAGCGCCTAGCGGGGGGAACAATGAGCAGTTCTTC. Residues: CASSQAPSGGNNEQFF.

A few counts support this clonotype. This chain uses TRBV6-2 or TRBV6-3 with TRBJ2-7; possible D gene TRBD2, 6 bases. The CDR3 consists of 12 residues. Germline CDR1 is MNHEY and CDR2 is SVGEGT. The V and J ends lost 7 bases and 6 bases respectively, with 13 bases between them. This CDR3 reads CASKEGMGEQYF. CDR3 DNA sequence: TGTGCCAGCAAGGAGGGGATGGGCGAGCAGTACTTC.

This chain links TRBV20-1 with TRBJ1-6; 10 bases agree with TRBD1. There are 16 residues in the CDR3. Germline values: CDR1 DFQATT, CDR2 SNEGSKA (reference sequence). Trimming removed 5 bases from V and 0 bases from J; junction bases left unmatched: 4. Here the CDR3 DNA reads TGCAGTGCTGGGACAGGGGCCAACTCCTATAATTCACCCCTCCACTTT. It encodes CSAGTGANSYNSPLHF.

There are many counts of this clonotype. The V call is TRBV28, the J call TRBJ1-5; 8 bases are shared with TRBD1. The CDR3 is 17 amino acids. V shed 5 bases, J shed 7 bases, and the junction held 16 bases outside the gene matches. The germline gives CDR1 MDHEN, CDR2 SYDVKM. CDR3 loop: CASSLGQGLGLLQPQHF. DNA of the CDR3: TGTGCCAGCAGTCTCGGACAGGGCCTAGGTCTATTGCAGCCCCAGCATTTT. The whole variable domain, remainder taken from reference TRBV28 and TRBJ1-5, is DVKVTQSSRYLVKRTGEKVFLECVQDMDHENMFWYRQDPGLGLRLIYFSYDVKMKEKGDIPEGYSVSREKKERFSLILESASTNQTSMYLCASSLGQGLGLLQPQHFGDGTRLSIL.

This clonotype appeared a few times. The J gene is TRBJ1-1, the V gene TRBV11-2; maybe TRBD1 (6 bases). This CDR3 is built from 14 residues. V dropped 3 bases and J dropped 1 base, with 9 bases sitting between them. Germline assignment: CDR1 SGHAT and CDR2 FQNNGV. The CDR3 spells CASSFLQGNTEAFF. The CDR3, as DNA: TGTGCCAGCAGCTTCCTACAGGGGAACACTGAAGCTTTCTTT.

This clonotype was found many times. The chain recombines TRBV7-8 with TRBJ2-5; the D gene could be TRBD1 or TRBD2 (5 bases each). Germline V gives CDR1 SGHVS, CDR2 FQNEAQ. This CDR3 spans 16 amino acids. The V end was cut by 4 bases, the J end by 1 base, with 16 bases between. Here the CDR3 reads CASSWAGTGPQETQYF. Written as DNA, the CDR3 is TGTGCCAGCAGCTGGGCCGGGACGGGACCCCAAGAGACCCAGTACTTC.

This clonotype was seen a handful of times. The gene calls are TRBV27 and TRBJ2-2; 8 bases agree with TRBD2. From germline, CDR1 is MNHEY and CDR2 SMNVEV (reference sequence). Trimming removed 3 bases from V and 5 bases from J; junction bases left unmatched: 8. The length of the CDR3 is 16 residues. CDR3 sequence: CASSLASGSRTGELFF. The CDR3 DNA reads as TGTGCCAGCAGTTTGGCCAGCGGGAGTCGGACCGGGGAGCTGTTTTTT.

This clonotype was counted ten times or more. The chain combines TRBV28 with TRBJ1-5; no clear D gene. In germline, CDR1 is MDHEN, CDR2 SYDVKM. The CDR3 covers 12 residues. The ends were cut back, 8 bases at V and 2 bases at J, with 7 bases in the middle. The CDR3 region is CASHYGNQPQHF. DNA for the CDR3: TGTGCCAGCCATTACGGCAATCAGCCCCAGCATTTT.

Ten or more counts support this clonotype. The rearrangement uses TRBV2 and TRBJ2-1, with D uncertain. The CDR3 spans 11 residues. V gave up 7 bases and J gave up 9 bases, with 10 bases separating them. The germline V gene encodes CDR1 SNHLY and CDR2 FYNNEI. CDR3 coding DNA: TGTGCCAGCAACCCGACGGGTGAGCAGTTCTTC. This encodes CASNPTGEQFF. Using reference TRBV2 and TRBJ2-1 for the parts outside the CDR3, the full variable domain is EPEVTQTPSHQVTQMGQEVILRCVPISNHLYFYWYRQILGQKVEFLVSFYNNEISEKSEIFDDQFSVERPDGSNFTLKIRSTKLEDSAMYFCASNPTGEQFFGPGTRLTVL.

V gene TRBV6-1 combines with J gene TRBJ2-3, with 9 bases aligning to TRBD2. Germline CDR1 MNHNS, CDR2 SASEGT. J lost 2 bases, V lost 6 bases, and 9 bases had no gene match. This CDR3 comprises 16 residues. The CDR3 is CASSIGSGRATDTQYF. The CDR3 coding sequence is TGTGCCAGCAGCATAGGTAGCGGGAGAGCCACAGATACGCAGTATTTT.

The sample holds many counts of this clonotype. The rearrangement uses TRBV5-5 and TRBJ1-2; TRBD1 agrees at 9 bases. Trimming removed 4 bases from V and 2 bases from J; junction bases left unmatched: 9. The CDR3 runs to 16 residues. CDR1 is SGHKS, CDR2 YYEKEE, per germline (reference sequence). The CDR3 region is CASSRAGQGTNYGYTF. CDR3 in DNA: TGTGCCAGCAGCCGAGCCGGACAGGGGACAAACTATGGCTACACCTTC. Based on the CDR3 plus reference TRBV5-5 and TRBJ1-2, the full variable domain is DAGVTQSPTHLIKTRGQQVTLRCSPISGHKSVSWYQQVLGQGPQFIFQYYEKEERGRGNFPDRFSARQFPNYSSELNVNALLLGDSALYLCASSRAGQGTNYGYTFGSGTRLTVV.

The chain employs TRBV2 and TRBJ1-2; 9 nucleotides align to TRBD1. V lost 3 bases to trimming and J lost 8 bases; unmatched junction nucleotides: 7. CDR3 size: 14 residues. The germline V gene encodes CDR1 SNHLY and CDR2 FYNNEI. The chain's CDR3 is CASSDPGQGFGYTF. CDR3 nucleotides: TGTGCCAGCAGTGACCCGGGACAGGGATTCGGCTACACCTTC. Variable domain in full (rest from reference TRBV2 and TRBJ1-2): EPEVTQTPSHQVTQMGQEVILRCVPISNHLYFYWYRQILGQKVEFLVSFYNNEISEKSEIFDDQFSVERPDGSNFTLKIRSTKLEDSAMYFCASSDPGQGFGYTFGSGTRLTVV.

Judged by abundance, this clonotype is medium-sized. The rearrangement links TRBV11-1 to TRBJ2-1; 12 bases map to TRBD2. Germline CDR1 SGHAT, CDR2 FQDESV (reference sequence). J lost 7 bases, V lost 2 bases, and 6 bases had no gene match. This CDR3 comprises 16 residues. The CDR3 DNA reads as TGTGCCAGCAGCTTAAGGCTAGCGGGAGGGCCGAATGAGCAGTTCTTC. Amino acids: CASSLRLAGGPNEQFF.

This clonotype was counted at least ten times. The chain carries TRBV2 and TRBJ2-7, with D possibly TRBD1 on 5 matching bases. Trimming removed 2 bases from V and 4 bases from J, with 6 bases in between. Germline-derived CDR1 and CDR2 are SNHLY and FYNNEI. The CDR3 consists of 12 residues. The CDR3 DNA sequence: TGTGCCAGCAGTGAAAGGGGTTACGAGCAGTACTTC. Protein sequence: CASSERGYEQYF. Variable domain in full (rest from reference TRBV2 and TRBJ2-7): EPEVTQTPSHQVTQMGQEVILRCVPISNHLYFYWYRQILGQKVEFLVSFYNNEISEKSEIFDDQFSVERPDGSNFTLKIRSTKLEDSAMYFCASSERGYEQYFGPGTRLTVT.

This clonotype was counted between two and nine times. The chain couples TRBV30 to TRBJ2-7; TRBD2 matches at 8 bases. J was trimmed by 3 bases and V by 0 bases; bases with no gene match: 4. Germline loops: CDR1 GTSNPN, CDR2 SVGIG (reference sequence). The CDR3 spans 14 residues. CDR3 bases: TGTGCCTGGAGTGTACGTAGCGGGATCTACGAGCAGTACTTC. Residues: CAWSVRSGIYEQYF.